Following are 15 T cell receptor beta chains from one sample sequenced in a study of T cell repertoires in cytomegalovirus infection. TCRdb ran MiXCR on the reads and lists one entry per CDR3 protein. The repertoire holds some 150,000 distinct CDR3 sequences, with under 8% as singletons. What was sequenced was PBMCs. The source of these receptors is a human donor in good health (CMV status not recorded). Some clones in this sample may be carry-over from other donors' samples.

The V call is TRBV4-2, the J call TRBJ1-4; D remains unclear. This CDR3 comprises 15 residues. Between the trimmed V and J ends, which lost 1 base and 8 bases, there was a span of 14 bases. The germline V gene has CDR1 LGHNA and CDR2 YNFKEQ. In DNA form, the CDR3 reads TGTGCCAGCAGCCAAGTCGTCGGGATCGGCGAAAAACTGTTTTTT. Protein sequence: CASSQVVGIGEKLFF.

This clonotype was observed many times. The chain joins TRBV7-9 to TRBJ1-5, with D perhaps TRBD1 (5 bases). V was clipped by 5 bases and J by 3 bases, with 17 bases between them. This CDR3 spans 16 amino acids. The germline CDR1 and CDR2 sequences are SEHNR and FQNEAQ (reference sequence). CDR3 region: CASSPSGGHDNQPQHF. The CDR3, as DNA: TGTGCCAGCAGCCCATCTGGTGGACACGACAATCAGCCCCAGCATTTT.

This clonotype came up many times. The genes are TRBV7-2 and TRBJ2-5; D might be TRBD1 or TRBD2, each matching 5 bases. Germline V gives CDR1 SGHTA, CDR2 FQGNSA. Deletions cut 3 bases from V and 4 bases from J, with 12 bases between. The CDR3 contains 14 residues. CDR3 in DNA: TGTGCCAGCAGCTTGTGGGGCGCGGGAGAGACCCAGTACTTC. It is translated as CASSLWGAGETQYF.

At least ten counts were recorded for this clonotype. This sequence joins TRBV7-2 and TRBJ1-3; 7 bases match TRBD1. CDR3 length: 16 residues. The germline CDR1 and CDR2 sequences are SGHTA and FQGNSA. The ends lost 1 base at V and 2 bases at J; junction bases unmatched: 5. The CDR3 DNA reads TGTGCCAGCAGCTTAGTCCCAGGGGGGACTGGAAACACCATATATTTT. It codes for CASSLVPGGTGNTIYF. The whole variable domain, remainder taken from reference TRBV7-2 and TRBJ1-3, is GAGVSQSPSNKVTEKGKDVELRCDPISGHTALYWYRQSLGQGLEFLIYFQGNSAPDKSGLPSDRFSAERTGGSVSTLTIQRTQQEDSAVYLCASSLVPGGTGNTIYFGEGSWLTVV.

Here the CDR3 DNA reads TGTGCCAGCAGTGTGCCCAATGAGCAGTTCTTC. Its translation: CASSVPNEQFF. V and J are TRBV2 and TRBJ2-1; no clear D. This CDR3 has 11 amino acids. Germline CDR1 and CDR2: SNHLY and FYNNEI. Trimming took off 4 bases at V and 6 bases at J, with 4 bases between the two ends.

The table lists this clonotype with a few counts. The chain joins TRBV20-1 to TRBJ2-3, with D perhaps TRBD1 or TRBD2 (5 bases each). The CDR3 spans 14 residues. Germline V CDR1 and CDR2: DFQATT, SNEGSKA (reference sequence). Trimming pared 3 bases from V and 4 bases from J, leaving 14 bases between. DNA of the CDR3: TGCAGTGCTAGGCCGCTGGGACGGGCAGATACGCAGTATTTT. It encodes CSARPLGRADTQYF.

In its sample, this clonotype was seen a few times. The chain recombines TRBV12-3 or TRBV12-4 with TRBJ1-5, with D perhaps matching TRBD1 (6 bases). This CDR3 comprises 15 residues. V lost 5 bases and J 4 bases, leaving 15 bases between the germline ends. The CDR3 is CASSAEGGWNQPQHF. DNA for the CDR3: TGTGCCAGCAGTGCCGAGGGGGGTTGGAATCAGCCCCAGCATTTT.

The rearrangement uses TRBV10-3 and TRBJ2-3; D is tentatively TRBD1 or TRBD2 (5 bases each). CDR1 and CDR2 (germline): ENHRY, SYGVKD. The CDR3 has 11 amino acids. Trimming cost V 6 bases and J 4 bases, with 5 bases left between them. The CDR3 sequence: CAIRGADTQYF. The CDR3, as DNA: TGTGCCATCAGGGGGGCAGATACGCAGTATTTT.

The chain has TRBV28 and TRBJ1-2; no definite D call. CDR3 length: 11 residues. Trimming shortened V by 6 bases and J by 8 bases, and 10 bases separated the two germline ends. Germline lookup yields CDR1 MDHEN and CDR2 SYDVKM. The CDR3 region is CASSTLEGYTF. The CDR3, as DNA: TGTGCCAGCAGCACCCTGGAGGGCTACACCTTC.

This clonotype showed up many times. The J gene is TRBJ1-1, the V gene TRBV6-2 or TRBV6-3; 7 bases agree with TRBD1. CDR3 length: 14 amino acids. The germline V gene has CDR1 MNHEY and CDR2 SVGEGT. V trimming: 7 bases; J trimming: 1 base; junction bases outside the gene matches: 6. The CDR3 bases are TGTGCCAGCAAGATGCGGACAGGGAACACTGAAGCTTTCTTT. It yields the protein CASKMRTGNTEAFF.

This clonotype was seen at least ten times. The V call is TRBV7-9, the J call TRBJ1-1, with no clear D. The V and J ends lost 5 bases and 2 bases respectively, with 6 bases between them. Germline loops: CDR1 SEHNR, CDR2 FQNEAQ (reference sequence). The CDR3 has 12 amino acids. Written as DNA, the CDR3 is TGTGCCAGCAGCCGGGGAAACACTGAAGCTTTCTTT. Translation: CASSRGNTEAFF.

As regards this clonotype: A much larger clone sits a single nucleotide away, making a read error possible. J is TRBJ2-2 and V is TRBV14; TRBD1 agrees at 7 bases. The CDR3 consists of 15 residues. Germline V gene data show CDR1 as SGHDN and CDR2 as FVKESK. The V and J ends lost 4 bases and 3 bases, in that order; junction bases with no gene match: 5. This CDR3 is CASSRRGSDTGELFF. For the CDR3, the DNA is TGTGCCAGCAGCCGCAGGGGGTCGGACACCGGGGAGCTGTTTTTT.

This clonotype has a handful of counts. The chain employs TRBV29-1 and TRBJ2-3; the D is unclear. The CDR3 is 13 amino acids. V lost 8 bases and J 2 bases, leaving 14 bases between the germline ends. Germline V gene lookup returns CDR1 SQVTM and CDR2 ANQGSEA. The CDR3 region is CSTGPLNTDTQYF. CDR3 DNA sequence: TGCAGCACCGGGCCTCTCAACACAGATACGCAGTATTTT.

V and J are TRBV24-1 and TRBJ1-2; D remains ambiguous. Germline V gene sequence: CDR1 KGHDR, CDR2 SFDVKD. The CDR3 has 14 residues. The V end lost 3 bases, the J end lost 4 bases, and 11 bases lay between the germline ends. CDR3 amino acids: CATSDKIAPYGYTF. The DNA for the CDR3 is TGTGCCACCAGTGATAAGATCGCACCCTATGGCTACACCTTC.

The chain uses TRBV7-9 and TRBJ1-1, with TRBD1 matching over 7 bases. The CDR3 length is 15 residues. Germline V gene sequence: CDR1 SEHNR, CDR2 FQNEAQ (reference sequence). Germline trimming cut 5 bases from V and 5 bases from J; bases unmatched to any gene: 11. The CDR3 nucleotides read TGTGCCAGCAGCCCACTACAGGGGTTGAGGACTGAAGCTTTCTTT. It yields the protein CASSPLQGLRTEAFF. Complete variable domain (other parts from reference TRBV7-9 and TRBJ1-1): DTGVSQNPRHKITKRGQNVTFRCDPISEHNRLYWYRQTLGQGPEFLTYFQNEAQLEKSRLLSDRFSAERPKGSFSTLEIQRTEQGDSAMYLCASSPLQGLRTEAFFGQGTRLTVV.